This paragraph covers one TCR beta chain sequence. Antigen unknown. Germline CDR1 ENHRY, CDR2 SYGVKD. CDR3 length equals 13 residues. The trim removed 6 bases at V and 8 bases at J, leaving 4 bases unmatched. The data belong to a study of cytomegalovirus exposure and HLA in healthy donors. Study-level findings and limits: In an earlier analysis, about 87% or about 30%: the productive usage of most TCR beta V segments. With later analysis, a missense DCLRE1C variant became linked to TCR beta V- and J-gene trimming. It is likely that the observed cluster of highly shared sequence variants was a sequencing artifact.

PCR primers comprised 60 Vbeta and 13 Jbeta primers. Method: immunoSEQ multiplex PCR; TCRdb's copy keeps in-frame clones and lacks some. The data show 100,000 to 150,000 clones, just under 75% seen once. The chain joins TRBV10-3 to TRBJ2-3, with 11 bases aligning to TRBD2. The receptor's source is a man in his 60s in good health and CMV-seropositive. Sequencing input: PBMCs. The CDR3 protein is CAIRGTSGSTQYF. CDR3 coding DNA: TGTGCCATCAGGGGGACTAGCGGAAGTACGCAGTATTTT.